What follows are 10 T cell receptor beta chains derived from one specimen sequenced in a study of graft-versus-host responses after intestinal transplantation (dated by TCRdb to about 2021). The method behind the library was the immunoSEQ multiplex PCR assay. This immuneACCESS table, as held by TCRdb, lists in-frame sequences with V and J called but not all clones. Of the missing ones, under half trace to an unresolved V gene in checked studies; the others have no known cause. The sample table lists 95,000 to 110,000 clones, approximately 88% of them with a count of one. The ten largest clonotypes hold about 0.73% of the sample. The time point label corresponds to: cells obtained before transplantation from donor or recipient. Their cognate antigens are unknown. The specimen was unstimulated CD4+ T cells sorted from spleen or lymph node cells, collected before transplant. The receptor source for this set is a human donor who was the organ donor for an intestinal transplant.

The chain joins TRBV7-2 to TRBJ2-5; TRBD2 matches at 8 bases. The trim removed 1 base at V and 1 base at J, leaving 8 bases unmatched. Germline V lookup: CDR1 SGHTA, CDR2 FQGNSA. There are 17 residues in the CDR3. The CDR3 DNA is TGTGCCAGCAGCTTAGAGGTCCTAGCGGGCCCCCAAGAGACCCAGTACTTC. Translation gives CASSLEVLAGPQETQYF.

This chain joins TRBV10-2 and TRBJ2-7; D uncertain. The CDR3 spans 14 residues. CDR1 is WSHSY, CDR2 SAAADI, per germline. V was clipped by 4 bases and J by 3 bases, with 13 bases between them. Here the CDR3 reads CASSGFGFDYEQYF. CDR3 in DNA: TGCGCCAGCAGTGGTTTCGGGTTCGACTACGAGCAGTACTTC.

The DNA of the CDR3 is TGTGCCAGCAGCTTAGGACAGACGAACACTGAAGCTTTCTTT. It specifies CASSLGQTNTEAFF. This rearrangement joins TRBV7-9 to TRBJ1-1; maybe TRBD1 (5 bases). The V end lost 1 base, the J end lost 1 base, and 7 bases lay between the germline ends. Germline V gene data show CDR1 as SEHNR and CDR2 as FQNEAQ (reference sequence). The length of the CDR3 is 14 residues.

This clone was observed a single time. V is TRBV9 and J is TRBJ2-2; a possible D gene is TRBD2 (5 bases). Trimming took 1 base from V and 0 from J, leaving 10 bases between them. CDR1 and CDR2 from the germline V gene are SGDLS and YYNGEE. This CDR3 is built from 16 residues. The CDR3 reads CASSVTGSANTGELFF. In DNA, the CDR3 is TGTGCCAGCAGCGTAACGGGATCTGCGAACACCGGGGAGCTGTTTTTT.

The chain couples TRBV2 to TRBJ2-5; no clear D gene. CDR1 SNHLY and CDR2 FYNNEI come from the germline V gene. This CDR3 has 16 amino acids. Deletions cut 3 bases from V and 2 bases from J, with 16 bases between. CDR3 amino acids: CASSDMSRVRQETQYF. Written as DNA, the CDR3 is TGTGCCAGCAGTGACATGTCCCGGGTCCGACAAGAGACCCAGTACTTC. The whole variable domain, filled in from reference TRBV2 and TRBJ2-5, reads EPEVTQTPSHQVTQMGQEVILRCVPISNHLYFYWYRQILGQKVEFLVSFYNNEISEKSEIFDDQFSVERPDGSNFTLKIRSTKLEDSAMYFCASSDMSRVRQETQYFGPGTRLLVL.

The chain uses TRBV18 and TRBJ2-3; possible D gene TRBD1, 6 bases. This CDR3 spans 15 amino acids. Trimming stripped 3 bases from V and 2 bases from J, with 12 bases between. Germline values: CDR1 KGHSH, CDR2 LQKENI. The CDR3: CASSPGQRHTDTQYF. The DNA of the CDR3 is TGTGCCAGCTCACCCGGACAGAGACACACAGATACGCAGTATTTT.

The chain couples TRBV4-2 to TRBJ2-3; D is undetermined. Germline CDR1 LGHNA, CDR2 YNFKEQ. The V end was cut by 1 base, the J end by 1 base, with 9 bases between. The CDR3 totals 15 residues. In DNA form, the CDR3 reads TGTGCCAGCAGCCAAGGTTACAGAGGCACAGATACGCAGTATTTT. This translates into CASSQGYRGTDTQYF.

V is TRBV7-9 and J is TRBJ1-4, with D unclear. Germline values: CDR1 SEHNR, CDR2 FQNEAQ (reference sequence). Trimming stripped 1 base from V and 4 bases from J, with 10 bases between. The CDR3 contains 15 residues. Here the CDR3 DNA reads TGTGCCAGCAGCTTAGGGGCCCACCATAATGAAAAACTGTTTTTT. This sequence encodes CASSLGAHHNEKLFF.

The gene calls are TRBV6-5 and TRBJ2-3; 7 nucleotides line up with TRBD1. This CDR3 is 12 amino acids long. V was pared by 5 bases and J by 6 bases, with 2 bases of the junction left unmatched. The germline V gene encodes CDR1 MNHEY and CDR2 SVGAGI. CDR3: CASSVDRDTQYF. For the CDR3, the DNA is TGTGCCAGCAGTGTGGACAGGGATACGCAGTATTTT.

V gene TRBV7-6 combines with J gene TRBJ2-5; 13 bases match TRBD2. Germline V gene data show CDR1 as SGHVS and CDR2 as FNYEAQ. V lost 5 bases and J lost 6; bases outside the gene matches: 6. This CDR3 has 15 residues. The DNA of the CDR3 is TGTGCCAGCAGCAGTACTAGCGGGAGGGCCAAGACCCAGTACTTC. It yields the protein CASSSTSGRAKTQYF.